In its sample, the clone carrying this T cell receptor beta chain was seen a few times. Its antigen is unknown. This entry is derived from a study of T cells after yellow fever vaccination. The wider study: It was SMART-Seq v4 Ultra Low Input that prepared the fractions with low cell numbers. Findings and caveats of the study: Post-booster repertoires again held most primary-vaccination clones (around 95% CD4, just under 90% CD8). A weaker but faster secondary response was observed, peaking on day 5 versus 15.

For TCR, cDNA came from 5'RACE template switching, which added a universal primer site and UMIs. Via MiXCR, TCRdb re-called the 5' RACE reads, giving one row per CDR3 protein. Among a few hundred thousand distinct CDR3 sequences listed, around 5.2% were seen once. The germline V gene encodes CDR1 SGHRS and CDR2 YFSETQ. The CDR3 loop spans 14 amino acids. Trimming shortened V by 0 bases and J by 4 bases, and 8 bases separated the two germline ends. The sample consisted of CD4+ T cells sorted from PBMCs, taken on the day of the yellow fever booster vaccination. The source of this sequence is a man aged 18 to 30 who received the YFV17D yellow fever vaccine. The V gene is TRBV5-1, the J gene TRBJ1-5; no definite D call. CDR3 loop: CASSLAAENQPQHF. In DNA form, the CDR3 reads TGCGCCAGCAGCTTGGCCGCTGAAAATCAGCCCCAGCATTTT.